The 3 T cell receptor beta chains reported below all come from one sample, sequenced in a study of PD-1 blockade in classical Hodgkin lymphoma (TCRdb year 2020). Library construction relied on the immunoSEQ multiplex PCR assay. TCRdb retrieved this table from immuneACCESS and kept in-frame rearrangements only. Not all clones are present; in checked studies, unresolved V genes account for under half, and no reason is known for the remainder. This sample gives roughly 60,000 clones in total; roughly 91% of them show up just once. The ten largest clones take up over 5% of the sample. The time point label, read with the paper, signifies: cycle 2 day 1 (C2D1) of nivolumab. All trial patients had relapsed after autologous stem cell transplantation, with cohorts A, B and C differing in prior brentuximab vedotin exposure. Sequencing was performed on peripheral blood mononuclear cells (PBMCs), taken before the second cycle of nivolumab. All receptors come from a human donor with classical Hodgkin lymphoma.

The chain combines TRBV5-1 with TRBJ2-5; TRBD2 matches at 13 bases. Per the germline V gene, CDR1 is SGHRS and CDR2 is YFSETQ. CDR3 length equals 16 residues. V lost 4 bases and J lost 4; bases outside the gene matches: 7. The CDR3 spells CASSLTSGGAPETQYF. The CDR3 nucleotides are TGCGCCAGCAGCCTCACTAGCGGGGGGGCCCCAGAGACCCAGTACTTC.

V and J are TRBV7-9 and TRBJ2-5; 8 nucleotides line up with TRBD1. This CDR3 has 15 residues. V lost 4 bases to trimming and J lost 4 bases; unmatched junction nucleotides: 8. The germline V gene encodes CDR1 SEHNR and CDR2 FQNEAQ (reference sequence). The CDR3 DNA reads TGTGCCAGCAGCTCCGGGACAGGACAACTAGAGACCCAGTACTTC. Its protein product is CASSSGTGQLETQYF.

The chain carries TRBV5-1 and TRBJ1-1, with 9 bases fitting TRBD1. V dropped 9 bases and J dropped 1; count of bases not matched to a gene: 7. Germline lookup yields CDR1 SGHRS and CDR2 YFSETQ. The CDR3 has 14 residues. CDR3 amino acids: CATNPGQGNTEAFF. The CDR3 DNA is TGCGCCACCAACCCGGGACAGGGGAACACTGAAGCTTTCTTT.